One TCR beta chain is described in this entry. Its target is unknown. The entry originates in a study of T cells in Graves' hyperthyroidism and ophthalmopathy. Regarding the study as a whole: Most thyroid clonotypes that were expanded above 0.001 also turned up in blood.

CDR3 length: 19 residues. V was clipped by 0 bases and J by 0 bases, with 19 bases between them. Germline lookup yields CDR1 LNHNV and CDR2 YYDKDF (reference sequence). It was RNA transcripts that yielded the amplified TCR beta CDR3 regions. HTBI primers were employed in a first-round RT-PCR of the TCR CDR3. TCRdb analysed the multiplex PCR reads with MiXCR anew, one entry per CDR3 protein. In the table there are a few hundred thousand distinct CDR3 sequences, around 20% of which are singletons. Diagnosis rested on symptoms, serum thyroxine and TRAb, thyroid ultrasound, and orbital computed tomography. Cells are PBMCs isolated from roughly 9.2 ml of fresh blood.

The chain is built from TRBV15 and TRBJ2-3, with D possibly being TRBD2 (5 bases). Source material: blood. The TCR comes from a woman in her 50s with Graves' hyperthyroidism. The CDR3 nucleotides are TGTGCCACCAGCAGAGATGAGCCAGGAGGCGAAACTAGCACAGATACGCAGTATTTT. This encodes CATSRDEPGGETSTDTQYF.